Detailed here is one T cell receptor beta chain. Only one count was recorded for this clone. What antigen it recognizes has not been identified. Within one base of it there is no much larger clone, and no base qualities were kept. These data belong to a study of blood T cell repertoires in COVID-19 (TCRdb year 2020). Regarding the research as a whole: Samples covering the acute and convalescent phases of COVID-19 were provided by collaborators in the United States, Italy and Spain. The material from the prospective study consisted of cDNA or gDNA derived from T cells, B-cell-depleted T cells, or PBMCs. Deeply sampled blood TCRbeta repertoires from subjects exposed to, actively infected with, or recovered from COVID-19 were included in the dataset. The repertoires were made available in a free public database intended to serve as a resource for research on the immune response to SARS-CoV-2. Samples came from the ongoing ImmuneRACE study (first 160 participants) plus 1,254 subjects from 6 global collaborators. A de-identified subject ID, COVID-19 status, age in years and sex were almost always included in the sample metadata. Where available, HLA class I and class II types were taken from metadata supplied by the sample provider and were not determined by assay-based typing.

The CDR3 sequence holds 20 residues, the cysteine and phenylalanine included. Just CDR3 DNA is preserved here, 60 bases in frame from base 1. Reading the germline V gene gives CDR1 SGDLS and CDR2 YYNGEE. V lost 3 bases and J lost 0 bases, and the count of bases not matched to a germline gene is 18. The immunoSEQ Assay, a bias-controlled multiplex PCR, was used to amplify TCRbeta CDR3 regions from genomic DNA. The source study handled its data this way. The number of nucleated cells in each sample was estimated by amplification of reference gene primers within the assay. To quantify the absolute abundance of each unique TCRbeta CDR3 rearrangement, sequence reads were collapsed and filtered. For each sample, productive Simpson clonality was calculated as the square root of Simpson's diversity index across productive rearrangements. TCRdb limited this immuneACCESS table to in-frame rearrangements with V and J called. A share of clones is missing; checked studies link under half to unresolved V genes, and the rest is unexplained. The V and J calls and clone size come from that table; D and trimming were worked out from the DNA. This sample holds about 3,800 clones; about nine tenths were observed only once. Together, the top ten hold 7.1% of the sample.

The collaborating institutions used their own protocols to collect whole blood in K2EDTA tubes. For TCRbeta analysis, collaborator samples were shipped as frozen whole blood, as isolated PBMCs, or as DNA extracted from either sample type. General study outcomes and caveats: The amount of clinical and demographic metadata varied by source and participant and was provided uncurated.

Source material: peripheral blood. The sequence came from a man aged 50 to 59 with active COVID-19. The chain employs TRBV9 and TRBJ2-1; 7 central bases correspond to TRBD1. In nucleotides, the sequence is TGTGCCAGCAGCGAGGCCGGGACAGTTAAAAATTACCGCTCCTACAATGAGCAGTTCTTC. It translates as CASSEAGTVKNYRSYNEQFF.